Following are 5 T cell receptor beta chains from one sample sequenced in a study of blood T cells in healthy people across ages. Alongside a J-beta primer mix, a sample-barcoded 5' primer served in a second PCR lasting roughly 7 to 11 cycles. MiXCR was run by TCRdb on the 5' RACE reads, yielding one entry per CDR3 protein. The repertoire holds some 1.4 million distinct CDR3 sequences, approximately 42% seen once, with around 8% in the top ten. Sequencing used blood. The receptors shown here come from a woman aged 18 to 35 in good health.

In this sample, this clonotype turned up many times. This chain uses TRBV6-1 with TRBJ2-5; D remains ambiguous. Germline V CDR1 and CDR2: MNHNS, SASEGT. The CDR3 sequence is 11 residues long. Between the trimmed V and J ends, which lost 3 bases and 6 bases, there was a span of 5 bases. CDR3 DNA sequence: TGTGCCAGCAGTGAGGGAAAGACCCAGTACTTC. Translation gives CASSEGKTQYF.

V gene TRBV27 combines with J gene TRBJ2-1; the match to TRBD2 covers 10 bases. With 2 bases clipped from V and 15 bases from J, the junction kept 13 bases outside the gene matches. This CDR3 has 15 residues. Germline-derived CDR1 and CDR2 are MNHEY and SMNVEV (reference sequence). As DNA, the CDR3 is TGTGCCAGCAGTTTACCCCTAGCGGGAGTAAGGAGGGGGTTCTTC. Protein sequence: CASSLPLAGVRRGFF.

The genes are TRBV11-2 and TRBJ1-4; D gene unclear. The CDR3 runs to 15 residues. Germline CDR1 SGHAT, CDR2 FQNNGV. V was pared by 4 bases and J by 5 bases, with 14 bases between. CDR3 DNA: TGTGCCAGCAGCTCCCGGGGTAGCACGAATGAAAAACTGTTTTTT. Translation: CASSSRGSTNEKLFF.

The V and J genes are TRBV12-3 or TRBV12-4 and TRBJ1-5; D is perhaps TRBD1 (6 bases). CDR3 length equals 17 residues. V was pared by 5 bases and J by 0 bases, with 17 bases between. CDR3 amino acids: CASSQGGGQTSNQPQHF. The CDR3 coding sequence is TGTGCCAGCAGTCAAGGGGGTGGTCAGACTAGCAATCAGCCCCAGCATTTT.

Points on this clonotype: This sequence may be a read error, since a much larger clone differs from it by one base. The chain is built from TRBV6-4 and TRBJ2-5; a weak D match, TRBD2 (6 bases). CDR3 size: 13 residues. The V gene lost 3 bases and the J gene lost 11 bases, with 16 bases spanning the gap. Per germline, CDR1 MRHNA and CDR2 SNTAGT. CDR3 nucleotides: TGTGCCAGCAGTGAGGGGACTGACAATGAGCAGTACTTC. This translates into CASSEGTDNEQYF.